Listed here are 14 T cell receptor beta chains from one sample, sequenced in a study of cytomegalovirus exposure and HLA in healthy donors. PCR involved 60 Vbeta and 13 Jbeta primers. Some clones are missing from TCRdb's copy, which holds only in-frame ones; the method was immunoSEQ multiplex PCR. The sample yields 100,000 to 150,000 clones, 83% seen once. Source material: PBMCs. These receptors were obtained from a woman between 40 and 50 years old in good health and CMV-seropositive.

The V call is TRBV28, the J call TRBJ2-7; possibly TRBD2 for D (6 bases). V was pared by 5 bases and J by 6 bases, with 17 bases between. The germline gives CDR1 MDHEN, CDR2 SYDVKM. The CDR3 is made up of 14 amino acids. The CDR3 DNA is TGTGCCAGCAGTCTCTACACCGCCGGGGGCGAGCAGTACTTC. It yields the protein CASSLYTAGGEQYF.

The chain has TRBV11-1 and TRBJ2-1; 7 bases match TRBD2. CDR3 length equals 14 residues. V was pared by 5 bases and J by 5 bases, with 6 bases of the junction left unmatched. Germline-derived CDR1 and CDR2 are SGHAT and FQDESV (reference sequence). The CDR3 nucleotides read TGTGCCAGCAGCGGTCGCGGGAGCCACAATGAGCAGTTCTTC. It is translated as CASSGRGSHNEQFF.

The V and J genes are TRBV7-6 and TRBJ2-7, with D possibly being TRBD1 (5 bases). This CDR3 is 15 amino acids long. CDR1 SGHVS and CDR2 FNYEAQ come from the germline V gene. Trimming left V 1 base short and J 6 bases short, with 16 bases between. The CDR3 protein is CASSLESSGPFEQYF. The CDR3 nucleotides are TGTGCCAGCAGCTTAGAATCGTCAGGGCCCTTCGAGCAGTACTTC.

This clone was seen once. This CDR3 is also generated by other DNA sequences in the sample. V is TRBV11-2 and J is TRBJ1-1, with D possibly being TRBD1 (5 bases). V was cut by 2 bases and J by 5 bases, with 15 bases left in between. The CDR3 length is 15 residues. Germline CDR1 reads SGHAT; CDR2 reads FQNNGV. The CDR3: CASSLLPGGETEAFF. CDR3 nucleotides: TGTGCCAGCAGCTTACTTCCCGGGGGGGAGACTGAAGCTTTCTTT.

The chain recombines TRBV12-5 with TRBJ1-4; D is uncertain. CDR1 and CDR2 (germline): LGHNT, FRNRAP. V lost 5 bases, J lost 5 bases, and 6 bases lay in between. This CDR3 has 12 residues. The CDR3 nucleotides read TGTGCTAGTGGTCCGGGGAATGAAAAACTGTTTTTT. This gives the protein CASGPGNEKLFF.

This sequence joins TRBV9 and TRBJ1-5; 8 positions match TRBD1. CDR3 length equals 14 residues. Germline V lookup: CDR1 SGDLS, CDR2 YYNGEE. The V gene end was trimmed by 4 bases and the J gene end by 2 bases; junction bases not matched to a gene: 2. For the CDR3, the DNA is TGTGCCAGCAGCTCGGACAGGGGCAATCAGCCCCAGCATTTT. This codes for CASSSDRGNQPQHF.

In regard to this clone: The junction shows a germline mismatch at one end, possibly a read error. V is TRBV9 and J is TRBJ2-1; TRBD1 matches 8 bases. The CDR3 length is 19 residues. The germline V gene has CDR1 SGDLS and CDR2 YYNGEE. As DNA, the CDR3 is TGTGCCAGCAGCGCAGCTGGTTTCCAGGGGGCCCTACTCTACAATGAGCGGTTCTTC. This gives the protein CASSAAGFQGALLYNERFF.

The V call is TRBV19, the J call TRBJ2-7; 10 nucleotides match TRBD2. Germline loops: CDR1 LNHDA, CDR2 SQIVND (reference sequence). Losses at the gene ends were 5 bases for V and 0 bases for J; bases not matched to a gene: 4. The CDR3 has 15 amino acids. CDR3 nucleotides: TGTGCCAGTAGTGTATCTAGCGGGAGCTCCTACGAGCAGTACTTC. This codes for CASSVSSGSSYEQYF.

This clone was recorded a few times. The V and J genes are TRBV30 and TRBJ1-5; D might be TRBD1 (6 bases). Germline loops: CDR1 GTSNPN, CDR2 SVGIG (reference sequence). The length of the CDR3 is 15 residues. V shed 2 bases and J shed 1 base, with 12 bases lying between them. This CDR3 reads CAWSSTGYSNQPQHF. The CDR3 DNA sequence: TGTGCCTGGAGTTCCACAGGGTACAGCAATCAGCCCCAGCATTTT.

V usage is TRBV7-9 and J usage is TRBJ2-1, with 9 bases matching TRBD1. This CDR3 is built from 15 residues. Per the germline V gene, CDR1 is SEHNR and CDR2 is FQNEAQ (reference sequence). Losses at the gene ends were 2 bases for V and 6 bases for J; bases not matched to a gene: 5. CDR3 region: CASSLPWDRANEQFF. Written as DNA, the CDR3 is TGTGCCAGCAGCTTACCCTGGGACAGGGCCAATGAGCAGTTCTTC.

This rearrangement joins TRBV7-9 to TRBJ2-7; 7 positions agree with TRBD2. The germline V gene has CDR1 SEHNR and CDR2 FQNEAQ (reference sequence). V lost 0 bases and J lost 2; bases outside the gene matches: 13. The CDR3 extends over 18 amino acids. CDR3 bases: TGTGCCAGCAGCTTAGCTTCGGCGGGAGAGCTCATCCCCTACGAGCAGTACTTC. As protein: CASSLASAGELIPYEQYF.

V usage is TRBV4-3 and J usage is TRBJ2-1, with 7 bases aligning to TRBD2. CDR3 length: 18 residues. Germline CDR1 is LGHNA and CDR2 is YSLEER. With V trimmed by 0 bases and J by 0 bases, 8 bases remained unmatched. For the CDR3, the DNA is TGCGCCAGCAGCCAAGACCCCCCCGGCGGGAGCTCCTACAATGAGCAGTTCTTC. The encoded protein is CASSQDPPGGSSYNEQFF.

This rearrangement joins TRBV30 to TRBJ2-5, with 7 bases fitting TRBD1. Germline loops: CDR1 GTSNPN, CDR2 SVGIG (reference sequence). The CDR3 consists of 14 residues. With 2 bases clipped from V and 5 bases from J, the junction kept 8 bases outside the gene matches. CDR3: CAWSIGQAGETQYF. CDR3 bases: TGTGCCTGGAGTATCGGACAGGCCGGCGAGACCCAGTACTTC.

This sequence joins TRBV25-1 and TRBJ1-1; D unclear. CDR1 and CDR2 from the germline V gene are MGHDK and SYGVNS. V was clipped by 3 bases and J by 1 base, with 9 bases between them. The CDR3 loop spans 14 amino acids. In DNA form, the CDR3 reads TGTGCCAGCAGTGATTCTGGGAGGAACACTGAAGCTTTCTTT. Its protein is CASSDSGRNTEAFF.